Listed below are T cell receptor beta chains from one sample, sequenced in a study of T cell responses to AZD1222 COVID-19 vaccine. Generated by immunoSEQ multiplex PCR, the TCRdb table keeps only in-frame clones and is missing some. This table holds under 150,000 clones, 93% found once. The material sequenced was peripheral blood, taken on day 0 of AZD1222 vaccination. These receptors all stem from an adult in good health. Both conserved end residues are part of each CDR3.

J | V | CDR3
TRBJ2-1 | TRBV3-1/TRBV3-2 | CASSQVSPSTSGRAGEQFF
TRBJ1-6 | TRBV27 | CASSSWTGGNSPLHF
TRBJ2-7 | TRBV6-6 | CASSYSTSTIYEQYF
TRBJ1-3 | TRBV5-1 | CASSLPSSGNTIYF
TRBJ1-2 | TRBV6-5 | CASSYFRENYGYTF
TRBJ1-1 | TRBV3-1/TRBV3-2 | CASSAVSRNTEAFF
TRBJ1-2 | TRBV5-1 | CASSIEGYGYTF
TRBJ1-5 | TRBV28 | CASSLDSNQPQHF
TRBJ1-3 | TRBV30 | CAWKGLPGNTIYF
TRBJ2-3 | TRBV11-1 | CASSLRLGTDTQYF
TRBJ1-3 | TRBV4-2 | CASSQDEWGVAIYF
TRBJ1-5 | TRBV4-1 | CASSLRQAINQPQHF
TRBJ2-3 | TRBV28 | CASSAPRGGTDTQYF
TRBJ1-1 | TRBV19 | CASSQFPGTENTEAFF
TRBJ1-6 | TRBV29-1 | CSVQGQANSPLHF
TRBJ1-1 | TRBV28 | CACQVGNTEAFF
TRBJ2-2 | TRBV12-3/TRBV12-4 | CASTYTGELFF
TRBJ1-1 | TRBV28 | CASSYRDGKRNTEAFF
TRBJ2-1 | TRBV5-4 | CASSLRDSNEQFF
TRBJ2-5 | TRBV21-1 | CASSLQGCKPGEAQYF